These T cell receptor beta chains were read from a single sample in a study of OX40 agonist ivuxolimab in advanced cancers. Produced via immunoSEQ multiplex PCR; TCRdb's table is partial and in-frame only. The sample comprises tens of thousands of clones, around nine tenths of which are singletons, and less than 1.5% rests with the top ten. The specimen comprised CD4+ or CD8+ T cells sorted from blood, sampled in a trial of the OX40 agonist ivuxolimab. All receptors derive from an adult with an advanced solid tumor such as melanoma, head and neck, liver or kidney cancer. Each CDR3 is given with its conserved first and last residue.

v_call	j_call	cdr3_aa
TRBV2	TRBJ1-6	CASLGEGSSPLHF
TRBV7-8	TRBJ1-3	CASSLGGNTIYF
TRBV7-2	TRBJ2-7	CASSLVGGPDEQYF
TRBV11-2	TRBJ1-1	CASSFTTGGSAEAFF
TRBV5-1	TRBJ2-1	CASSLVLGRSSYNEQFF
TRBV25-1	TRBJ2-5	CASSAGRETQYF
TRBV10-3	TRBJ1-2	CAISPGESGYTF
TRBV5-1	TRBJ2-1	CASSLDVGERSNEQFF
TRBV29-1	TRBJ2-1	CSTGGNEQFF
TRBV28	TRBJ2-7	CASSPIGLAGDHEQYF
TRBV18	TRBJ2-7	CASSSNSYEQYF
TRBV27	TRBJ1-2	CASRRDYFNYGYTF
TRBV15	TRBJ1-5	CATSRGQGGAQPQHF
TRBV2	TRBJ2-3	CASSEGGQGPTDTQYF
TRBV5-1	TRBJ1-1	CASSLVGGLSTEAFF
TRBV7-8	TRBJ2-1	CASSVITGLGNEQFF
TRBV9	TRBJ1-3	CASSVGPPGVGGNTIYF
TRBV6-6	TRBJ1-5	CASSYTYRGNQPQHF
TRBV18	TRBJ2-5	CASSPGQQETQYF
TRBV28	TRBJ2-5	CASSLRPGTGETQYF
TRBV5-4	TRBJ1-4	CASSSGQDNEKLFF
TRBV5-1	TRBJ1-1	CASSSAGPPNTEAFF
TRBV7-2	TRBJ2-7	CASSPRQGDEQYF
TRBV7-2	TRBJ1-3	CASSEQGAFSGNTIYF
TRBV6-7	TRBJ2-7	CASSRSGLAGRSYEQYF
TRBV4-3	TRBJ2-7	CASSQAPGQATYEQYF
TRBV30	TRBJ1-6	CAWSVIDSYRDTLNSPLHF
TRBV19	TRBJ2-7	CASSTHGRGTYEQYF
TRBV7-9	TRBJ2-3	CASSPLAGASDTQYF
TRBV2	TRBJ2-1	CASSGEVGNEQFF
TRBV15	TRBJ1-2	CATSRDRGFGYTF
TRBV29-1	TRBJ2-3	CSSPGEGGNTQYF
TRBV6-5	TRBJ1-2	CASSYSRGGGYTF
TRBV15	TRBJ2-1	CATSIRFREEQFF
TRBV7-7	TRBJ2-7	CASSLGTGAYEQYF
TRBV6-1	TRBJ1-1	CASLTGNTEAFF
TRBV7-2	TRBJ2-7	CASSLRGVYEQYF
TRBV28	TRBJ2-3	CASSLAGVTTDTQYF
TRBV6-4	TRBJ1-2	CASSEHRGLGYTF
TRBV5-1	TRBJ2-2	CASSFTGRINTGELFF
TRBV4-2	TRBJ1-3	CASSQDHRASGNTIYF
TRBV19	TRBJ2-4	CASSYRPGGDIQYF
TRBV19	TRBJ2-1	CASSSRGSVREGRNEQFF
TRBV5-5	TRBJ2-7	CASSLGLVGLAVSYEQYF
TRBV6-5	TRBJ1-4	CASSAGSATNEKLFF
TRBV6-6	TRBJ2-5	CASSFKHRDGSTQYF
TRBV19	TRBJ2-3	CASSIGGSTDTQYF
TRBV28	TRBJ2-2	CASSSAAGVRTGELFF
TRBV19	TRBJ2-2	CASSTLAGVELFF
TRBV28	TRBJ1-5	CASSLTGEWPQHF
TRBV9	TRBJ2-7	CASSVVEGDEQYF
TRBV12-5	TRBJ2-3	CASGPDVDTQYF
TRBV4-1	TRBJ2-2	CASSRTGGSNTGELFF
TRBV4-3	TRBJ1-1	CASSQDMRNTEAFF